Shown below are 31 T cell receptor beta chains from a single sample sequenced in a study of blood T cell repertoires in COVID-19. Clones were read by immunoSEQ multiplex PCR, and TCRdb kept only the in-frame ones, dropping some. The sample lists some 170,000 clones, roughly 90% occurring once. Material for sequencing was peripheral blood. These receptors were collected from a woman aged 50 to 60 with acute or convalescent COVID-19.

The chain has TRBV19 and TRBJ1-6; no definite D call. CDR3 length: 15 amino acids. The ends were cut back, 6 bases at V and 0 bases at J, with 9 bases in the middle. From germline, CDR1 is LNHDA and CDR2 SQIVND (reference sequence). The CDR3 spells CASSGTSSYNSPLHF. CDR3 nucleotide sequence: TGTGCCAGTAGCGGCACTAGCTCCTATAATTCACCCCTCCACTTT.

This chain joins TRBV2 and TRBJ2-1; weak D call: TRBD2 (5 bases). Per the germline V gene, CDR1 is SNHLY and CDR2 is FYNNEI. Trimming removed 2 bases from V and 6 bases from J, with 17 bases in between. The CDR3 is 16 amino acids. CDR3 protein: CASSEWALEVGNEQFF. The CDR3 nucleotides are TGTGCCAGCAGTGAATGGGCACTAGAGGTAGGCAATGAGCAGTTCTTC.

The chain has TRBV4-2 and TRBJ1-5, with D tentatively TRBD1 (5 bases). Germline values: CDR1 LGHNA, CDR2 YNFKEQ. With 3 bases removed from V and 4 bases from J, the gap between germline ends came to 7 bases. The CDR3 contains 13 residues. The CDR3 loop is CASSQGGNQPQHF. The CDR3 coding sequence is TGTGCCAGCAGCCAGGGGGGTAATCAGCCCCAGCATTTT.

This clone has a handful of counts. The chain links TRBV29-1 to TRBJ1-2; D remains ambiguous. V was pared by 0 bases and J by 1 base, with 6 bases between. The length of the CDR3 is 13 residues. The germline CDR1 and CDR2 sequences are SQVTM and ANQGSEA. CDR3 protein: CSVEDEFNYGYTF. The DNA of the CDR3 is TGCAGCGTTGAAGATGAGTTTAACTATGGCTACACCTTC.

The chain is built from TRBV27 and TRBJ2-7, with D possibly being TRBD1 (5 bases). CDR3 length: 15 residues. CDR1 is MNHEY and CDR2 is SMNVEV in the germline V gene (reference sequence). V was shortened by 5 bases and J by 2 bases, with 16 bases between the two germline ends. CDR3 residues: CASSPPRGAAYEQYF. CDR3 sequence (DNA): TGTGCCAGCAGTCCACCTCGTGGGGCGGCCTACGAGCAGTACTTC.

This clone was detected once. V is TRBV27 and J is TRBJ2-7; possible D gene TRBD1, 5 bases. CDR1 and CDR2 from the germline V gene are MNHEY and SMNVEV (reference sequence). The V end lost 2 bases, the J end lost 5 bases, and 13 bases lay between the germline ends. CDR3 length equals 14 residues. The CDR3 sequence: CASSLRRASHEQYF. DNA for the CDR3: TGTGCCAGCAGTTTACGCAGGGCGAGCCACGAGCAGTACTTC.

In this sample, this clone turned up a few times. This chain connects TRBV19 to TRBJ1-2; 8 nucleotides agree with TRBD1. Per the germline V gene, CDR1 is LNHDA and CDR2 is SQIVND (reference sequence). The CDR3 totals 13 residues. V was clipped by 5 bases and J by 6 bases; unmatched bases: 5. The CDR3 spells CASSSGQGDGYTF. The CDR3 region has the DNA TGTGCCAGTAGTTCCGGACAGGGCGATGGCTACACCTTC.

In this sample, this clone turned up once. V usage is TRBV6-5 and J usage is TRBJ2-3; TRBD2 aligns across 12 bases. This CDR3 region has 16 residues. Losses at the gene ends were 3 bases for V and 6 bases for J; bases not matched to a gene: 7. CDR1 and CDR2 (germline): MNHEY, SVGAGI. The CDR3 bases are TGTGCCAGCAGTTATTCCGGACTAGCGGGGTGGGATACGCAGTATTTT. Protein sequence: CASSYSGLAGWDTQYF.

The CDR3 DNA follows: TGTGCCAGCAGTACCGGGACAGCCTACAATGAGCAGTTCTTC. It translates to CASSTGTAYNEQFF. The chain is built from TRBV5-4 and TRBJ2-1, with 7 bases aligning to TRBD1. The V gene end was trimmed by 5 bases and the J gene end by 2 bases; junction bases not matched to a gene: 4. Germline-derived CDR1 and CDR2 are SGHNT and YYREEE (reference sequence). CDR3 length: 14 residues.

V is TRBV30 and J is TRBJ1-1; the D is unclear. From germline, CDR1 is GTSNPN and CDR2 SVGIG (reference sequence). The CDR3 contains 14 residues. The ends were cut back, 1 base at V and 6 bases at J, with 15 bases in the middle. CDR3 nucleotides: TGTGCCTGGAGTGAAGCCCCGACATCAGCTGAAGCTTTCTTT. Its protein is CAWSEAPTSAEAFF.

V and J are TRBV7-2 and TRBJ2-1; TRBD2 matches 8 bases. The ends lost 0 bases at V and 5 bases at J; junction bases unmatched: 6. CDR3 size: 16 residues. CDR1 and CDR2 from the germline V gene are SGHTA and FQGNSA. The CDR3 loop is CASSLAPGTRNNEQFF. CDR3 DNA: TGTGCCAGCAGCTTAGCTCCCGGGACTAGAAACAATGAGCAGTTCTTC.

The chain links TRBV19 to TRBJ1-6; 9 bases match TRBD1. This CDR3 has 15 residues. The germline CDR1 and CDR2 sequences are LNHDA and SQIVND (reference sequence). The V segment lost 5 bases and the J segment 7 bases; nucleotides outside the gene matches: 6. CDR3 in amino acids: CASSGGTGTNSPLHF. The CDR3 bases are TGTGCCAGTAGTGGAGGGACAGGGACGAATTCACCCCTCCACTTT.

CDR3 in amino acids: CASSLSGIYEQYF. In DNA form, the CDR3 reads TGTGCCAGCAGCTTATCAGGGATCTACGAGCAGTACTTC. The rearrangement links TRBV7-2 to TRBJ2-7; D may be TRBD1 (5 bases). The length of the CDR3 is 13 residues. Per the germline V gene, CDR1 is SGHTA and CDR2 is FQGNSA. Trimming removed 2 bases from V and 3 bases from J, with 8 bases in between.

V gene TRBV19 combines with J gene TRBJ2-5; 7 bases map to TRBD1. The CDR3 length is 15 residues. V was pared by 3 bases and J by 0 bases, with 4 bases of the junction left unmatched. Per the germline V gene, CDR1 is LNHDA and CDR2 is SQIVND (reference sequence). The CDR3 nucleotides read TGTGCCAGTAGTATCCTTGGGACAGACCAAGAGACCCAGTACTTC. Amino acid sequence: CASSILGTDQETQYF.

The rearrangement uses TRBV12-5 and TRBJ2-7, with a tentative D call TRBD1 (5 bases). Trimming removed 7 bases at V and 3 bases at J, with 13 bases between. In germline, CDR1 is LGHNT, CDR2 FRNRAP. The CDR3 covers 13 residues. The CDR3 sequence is CASALLQGYEQYF. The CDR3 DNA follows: TGTGCTAGTGCCCTTCTCCAGGGCTACGAGCAGTACTTC. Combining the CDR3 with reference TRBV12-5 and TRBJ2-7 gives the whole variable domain DARVTQTPRHKVTEMGQEVTMRCQPILGHNTVFWYRQTMMQGLELLAYFRNRAPLDDSGMPKDRFSAEMPDATLATLKIQPSEPRDSAVYFCASALLQGYEQYFGPGTRLTVT.

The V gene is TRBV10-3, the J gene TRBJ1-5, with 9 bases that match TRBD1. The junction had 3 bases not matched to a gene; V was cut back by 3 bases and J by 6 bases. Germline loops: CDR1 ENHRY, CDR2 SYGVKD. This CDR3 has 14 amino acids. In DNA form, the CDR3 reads TGTGCCATCAGTGAAGGGACAGGGATTCAGCCCCAGCATTTT. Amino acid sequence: CAISEGTGIQPQHF.

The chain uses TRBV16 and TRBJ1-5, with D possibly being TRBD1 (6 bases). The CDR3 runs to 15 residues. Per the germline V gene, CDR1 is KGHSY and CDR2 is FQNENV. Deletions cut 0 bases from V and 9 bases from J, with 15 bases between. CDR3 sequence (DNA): TGTGCCAGCAGCCAATCAGGGACACCCTGGGGGCCCCAGCATTTT. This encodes CASSQSGTPWGPQHF.

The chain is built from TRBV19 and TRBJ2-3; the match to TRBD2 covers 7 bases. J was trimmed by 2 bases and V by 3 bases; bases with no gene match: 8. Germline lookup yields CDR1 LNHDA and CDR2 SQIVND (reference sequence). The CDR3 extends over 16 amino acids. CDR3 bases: TGTGCCAGTAGTATCATCGGCGGGGGAAACACAGATACGCAGTATTTT. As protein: CASSIIGGGNTDTQYF.

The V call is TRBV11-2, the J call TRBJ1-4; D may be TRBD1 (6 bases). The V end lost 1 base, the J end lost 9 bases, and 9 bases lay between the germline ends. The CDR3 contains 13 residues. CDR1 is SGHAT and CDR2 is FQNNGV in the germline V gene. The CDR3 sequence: CASSLVQGQKLFF. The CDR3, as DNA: TGTGCCAGCAGCTTAGTGCAGGGGCAAAAACTGTTTTTT.

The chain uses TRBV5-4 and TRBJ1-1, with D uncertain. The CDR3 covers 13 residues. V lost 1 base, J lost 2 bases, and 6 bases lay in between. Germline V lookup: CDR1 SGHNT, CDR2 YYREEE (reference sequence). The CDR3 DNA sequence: TGTGCCAGCAGCTTGCAGGATAACACTGAAGCTTTCTTT. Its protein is CASSLQDNTEAFF.

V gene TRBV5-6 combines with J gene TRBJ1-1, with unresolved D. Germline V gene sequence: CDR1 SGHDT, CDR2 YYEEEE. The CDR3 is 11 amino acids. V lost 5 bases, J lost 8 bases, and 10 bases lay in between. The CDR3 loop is CASSWAREAFF. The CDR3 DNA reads TGTGCCAGCAGTTGGGCCCGCGAAGCTTTCTTT.

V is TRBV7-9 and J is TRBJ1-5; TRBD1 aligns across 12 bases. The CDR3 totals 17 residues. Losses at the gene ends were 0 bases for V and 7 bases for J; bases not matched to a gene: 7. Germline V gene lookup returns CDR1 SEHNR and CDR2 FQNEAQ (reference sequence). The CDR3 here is CASSLAPGTGGGQPQHF. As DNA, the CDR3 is TGTGCCAGCAGCTTAGCACCCGGGACAGGGGGCGGGCAGCCCCAGCATTTT.

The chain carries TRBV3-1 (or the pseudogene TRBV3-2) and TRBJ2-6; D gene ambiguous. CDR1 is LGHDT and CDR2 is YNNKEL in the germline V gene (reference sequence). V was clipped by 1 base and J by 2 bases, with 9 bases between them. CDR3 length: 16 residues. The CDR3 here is CASSQGGEPGANVLTF. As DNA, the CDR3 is TGTGCCAGCAGCCAAGGAGGCGAACCTGGGGCCAACGTCCTGACTTTC.

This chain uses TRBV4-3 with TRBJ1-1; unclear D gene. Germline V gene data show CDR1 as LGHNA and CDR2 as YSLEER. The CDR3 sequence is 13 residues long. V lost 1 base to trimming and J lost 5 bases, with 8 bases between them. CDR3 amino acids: CASSQVWETEAFF. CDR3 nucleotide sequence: TGCGCCAGCAGCCAAGTTTGGGAGACTGAAGCTTTCTTT.

The CDR3 spells CASSLQGWDYGYTF. The CDR3 DNA reads TGTGCCAGCAGCTTACAGGGGTGGGACTATGGCTACACCTTC. This chain links TRBV6-5 with TRBJ1-2; 7 bases match TRBD1. V lost 6 bases to trimming and J lost 3 bases; unmatched junction nucleotides: 7. CDR1 is MNHEY, CDR2 SVGAGI, per germline. The CDR3 runs 14 residues.

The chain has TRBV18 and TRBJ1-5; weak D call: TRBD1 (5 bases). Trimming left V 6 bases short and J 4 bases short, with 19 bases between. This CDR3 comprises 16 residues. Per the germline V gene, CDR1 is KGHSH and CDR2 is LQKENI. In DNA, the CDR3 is TGTGCCAGCTCCTCGATTGGTCAGGGCCCGAATCAGCCCCAGCATTTT. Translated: CASSSIGQGPNQPQHF.

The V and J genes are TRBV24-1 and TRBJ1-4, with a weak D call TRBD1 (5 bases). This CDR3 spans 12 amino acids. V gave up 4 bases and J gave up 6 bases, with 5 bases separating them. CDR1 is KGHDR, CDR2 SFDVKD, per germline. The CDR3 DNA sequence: TGTGCCACCAGTGAAGGGGATGAAAAACTGTTTTTT. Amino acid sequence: CATSEGDEKLFF.

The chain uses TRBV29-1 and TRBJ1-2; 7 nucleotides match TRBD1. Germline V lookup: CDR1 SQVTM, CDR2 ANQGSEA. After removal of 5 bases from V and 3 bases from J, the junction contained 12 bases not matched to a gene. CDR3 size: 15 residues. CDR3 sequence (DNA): TGCAGCGTTCATGGTGGAGGGGGCGTTGACTATGGCTACACCTTC. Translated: CSVHGGGGVDYGYTF.

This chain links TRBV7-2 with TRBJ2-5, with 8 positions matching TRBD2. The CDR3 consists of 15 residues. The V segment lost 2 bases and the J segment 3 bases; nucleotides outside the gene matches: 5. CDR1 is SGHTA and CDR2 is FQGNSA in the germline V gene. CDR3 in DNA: TGTGCCAGCAGCTTATCGGGAGCGGGAGAAGAGACCCAGTACTTC. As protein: CASSLSGAGEETQYF.

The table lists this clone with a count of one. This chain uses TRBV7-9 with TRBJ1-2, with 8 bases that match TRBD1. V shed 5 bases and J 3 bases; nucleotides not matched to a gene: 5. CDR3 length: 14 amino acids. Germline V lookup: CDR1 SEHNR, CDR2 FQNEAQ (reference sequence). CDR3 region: CASSILTGDYGYTF. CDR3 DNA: TGTGCCAGCAGCATACTGACAGGGGACTATGGCTACACCTTC.

CDR3 DNA: TGTGCCAGCATCGGGGCAGGGGGGAACACTGAAGCTTTCTTT. Protein product: CASIGAGGNTEAFF. The genes are TRBV6-5 and TRBJ1-1; TRBD1 matches at 7 bases. The CDR3 has 14 amino acids. V shed 7 bases, J shed 1 base, and the junction held 6 bases outside the gene matches. Germline loops: CDR1 MNHEY, CDR2 SVGAGI.